Each of the 9 T cell receptor beta chains below was sequenced from the same sample in a study of blood T cell repertoires in COVID-19. Only in-frame clones appear in the TCRdb table, and some are missing; sequencing was by immunoSEQ multiplex PCR. This table holds about 260,000 clones, nearly 90% found once. The sequenced sample was peripheral blood. These TCRs come from a human donor in a cohort sampled during active COVID-19.

The CDR3 spells CASSSLGGLSTDTQYF. CDR3 DNA: TGTGCCAGCAGCTCCCTGGGGGGGCTGAGCACAGATACGCAGTATTTT. The chain links TRBV9 to TRBJ2-3; the D gene is possibly TRBD2 (7 bases). The V end lost 4 bases, the J end lost 0 bases, and 15 bases lay between the germline ends. The CDR3 loop spans 16 amino acids. The germline V gene encodes CDR1 SGDLS and CDR2 YYNGEE.

The J gene is TRBJ2-7, the V gene TRBV24-1; maybe TRBD1 (5 bases). Per the germline V gene, CDR1 is KGHDR and CDR2 is SFDVKD. Trimming removed 3 bases at V and 4 bases at J, with 15 bases between. The CDR3 covers 15 residues. The CDR3 reads CATSDGALGSYEQYF. The CDR3, as DNA: TGTGCCACCAGTGATGGGGCCTTGGGTAGTTACGAGCAGTACTTC.

V is TRBV12-5 and J is TRBJ2-2, with D possibly being TRBD2 (6 bases). The CDR3 runs 12 residues. In germline, CDR1 is LGHNT, CDR2 FRNRAP. The ends were cut back, 5 bases at V and 5 bases at J, with 6 bases in the middle. The CDR3 sequence: CASGAGTGELFF. The CDR3 DNA reads as TGTGCTAGTGGTGCGGGGACCGGGGAGCTGTTTTTT.

This clone was counted a few times. This chain connects TRBV4-1 to TRBJ1-5, with unresolved D. This CDR3 is 14 amino acids long. Trimming stripped 5 bases from V and 3 bases from J, with 11 bases between. CDR1 MGHRA and CDR2 YSYEKL come from the germline V gene. As DNA, the CDR3 is TGCGCCAGCAGCGCAGACATATCCAATCAGCCCCAGCATTTT. Its translation is CASSADISNQPQHF.

The J gene is TRBJ1-2, the V gene TRBV7-2, with 7 bases aligning to TRBD1. CDR1 and CDR2 from the germline V gene are SGHTA and FQGNSA. The CDR3 consists of 13 residues. V lost 6 bases to trimming and J lost 8 bases; unmatched junction nucleotides: 9. The CDR3 nucleotides are TGTGCCAGCAGTTTTCGACAGGGTTTAGGCTACACCTTC. Its translation: CASSFRQGLGYTF.

This CDR3 is CASSNGLAGAYEQYF. The CDR3 bases are TGTGCCAGCAGCAACGGACTAGCGGGGGCCTACGAGCAGTACTTC. This chain connects TRBV7-2 to TRBJ2-7; the match to TRBD2 covers 13 bases. The CDR3 contains 15 residues. Germline CDR1 reads SGHTA; CDR2 reads FQGNSA. V was clipped by 5 bases and J by 2 bases; unmatched bases: 3. Full variable domain (rest looked up from reference TRBV7-2 and TRBJ2-7): GAGVSQSPSNKVTEKGKDVELRCDPISGHTALYWYRQSLGQGLEFLIYFQGNSAPDKSGLPSDRFSAERTGGSVSTLTIQRTQQEDSAVYLCASSNGLAGAYEQYFGPGTRLTVT.

The chain is built from TRBV7-2 and TRBJ1-1; D not resolved. Germline assignment: CDR1 SGHTA and CDR2 FQGNSA. The CDR3 sequence is 15 residues long. Trimming cost V 4 bases and J 5 bases, with 17 bases left between them. CDR3 protein: CASSSPRGSGTEAFF. The CDR3, as DNA: TGTGCCAGCAGCTCACCCCGGGGTAGTGGGACTGAAGCTTTCTTT.

The sample holds one count of this clone. The chain couples TRBV28 to TRBJ1-5; D perhaps matches TRBD1 (5 bases). V gave up 2 bases and J gave up 2 bases, with 13 bases separating them. From germline, CDR1 is MDHEN and CDR2 SYDVKM. The CDR3 is made up of 16 amino acids. This chain's CDR3 is CASSLILGTRNQPQHF. The CDR3 nucleotides read TGTGCCAGCAGTTTAATACTTGGGACTCGCAATCAGCCCCAGCATTTT.

CDR3 bases: TGTGCCAGCAGCTCCGATTTTATAGGGACTGGCGGCTACACCTTC. This gives the protein CASSSDFIGTGGYTF. This rearrangement joins TRBV5-4 to TRBJ1-2; D may be TRBD1 (5 bases). The CDR3 spans 15 residues. CDR1 is SGHNT and CDR2 is YYREEE in the germline V gene (reference sequence). V was clipped by 3 bases and J by 8 bases, with 20 bases between them.